This T cell receptor (beta chain) was found in a study of OX40 agonist ivuxolimab in advanced cancers. Study details: Subjects had a mean age of roughly 57 years, with a range of about 23 to 79; less than 90% were male. A partial response was reached by three patients: one with hepatocellular carcinoma and two with cutaneous melanoma. General study findings and limits: Expanded clones were, on average, more numerous in CD8+ T cells than in CD4+. Partly responding patients at 0.1-3.0 mg/kg showed some of the smallest clonal expansion.

Trimming removed 7 bases at V and 1 base at J, with 17 bases between. Looked up from germline, CDR1 is MNHNS and CDR2 is SASEGT. The CDR3 contains 15 residues. Generated by immunoSEQ multiplex PCR, the TCRdb table keeps only in-frame clones and is missing some. The sample yields around 80,000 clones, roughly nine tenths seen once. This clone was detected only once. Its specificity is not known. The clonotype originates from an adult with an advanced solid tumor such as melanoma, head and neck, liver or kidney cancer. The J gene is TRBJ2-7, the V gene TRBV6-1; TRBD1 might be the D (6 bases). Sequencing was performed on CD4+ or CD8+ T cells sorted from blood, taken in a trial of the OX40 agonist ivuxolimab. The CDR3 loop is CASNFGGGFSYEQYF. CDR3 DNA sequence: TGTGCCAGCAACTTTGGTGGGGGCTTTTCCTACGAGCAGTACTTC.